These T cell receptor beta chains were read from a single sample in a study of blood T cell repertoires in COVID-19. Generated by immunoSEQ multiplex PCR, the TCRdb table keeps only in-frame clones and is missing some. This table holds tens of thousands of clones, 84% found once. Sequencing input: peripheral blood. Receptors were obtained from a man aged 60 to 69 with acute or convalescent COVID-19. Each CDR3 is given with its conserved first and last residue. Each record gives: V gene, D gene, clone size, J gene, CDR3 protein, CDR3 DNA. The D gene is left open where the match is weak. Expanded clones are given a class, and other clones once, few, many or no size at all.

TRBV7-2	TRBD1	NA	TRBJ2-5	CASSFSRDRETQYF	TGTGCCAGCAGCTTTTCCCGGGACAGAGAGACCCAGTACTTC
TRBV7-9	TRBD2	NA	TRBJ2-3	CASHRGLATDTQYF	TGTGCCAGCCACCGAGGACTAGCGACAGATACGCAGTATTTT
TRBV6-5	NA	NA	TRBJ1-2	CASTGKGNDGYTF	TGTGCCAGCACCGGAAAGGGGAATGATGGCTACACCTTC
TRBV5-1	NA	NA	TRBJ1-5	CASSLEGGSNQPQHF	TGCGCCAGCAGCTTGGAGGGGGGGAGCAATCAGCCCCAGCATTTT
TRBV28	NA	few	TRBJ1-2	CASRHRDGYYGYTF	TGTGCCAGCAGACACAGGGACGGGTACTATGGCTACACCTTC
TRBV28	NA	NA	TRBJ1-3	CASSTPGGAGNTIYF	TGTGCCAGCAGTACCCCTGGAGGGGCTGGAAACACCATATATTTT
TRBV27	TRBD2	NA	TRBJ2-3	CASSLLAGGRLDTQYF	TGTGCCAGCAGTTTACTAGCGGGGGGGCGATTAGATACGCAGTATTTT
TRBV7-9	NA	NA	TRBJ2-6	CASSLVAGANVLTF	TGTGCCAGCAGCTTAGTCGCTGGGGCCAACGTCCTGACTTTC
TRBV13	TRBD1	NA	TRBJ2-1	CASSRRTGQYNEQFF	TGTGCCAGCAGCCGCAGGACAGGGCAGTACAATGAGCAGTTCTTC
TRBV6-5	TRBD1	NA	TRBJ1-5	CASSPGTGGRPQHF	TGTGCCAGCAGTCCAGGGACAGGCGGACGGCCCCAGCATTTT
TRBV4-2	NA	NA	TRBJ2-7	CASSQGGTGFYEQYF	TGTGCCAGCAGCCAAGGGGGCACAGGTTTCTACGAGCAGTACTTC
TRBV19	TRBD1	NA	TRBJ1-1	CASSHIPGQGNTEAFF	TGTGCCAGTAGTCACATCCCGGGACAGGGGAACACTGAAGCTTTCTTT
TRBV10-3	TRBD1	NA	TRBJ2-5	CAIRGQLQETQYF	TGTGCCATCAGGGGACAGCTCCAAGAGACCCAGTACTTC
TRBV9	NA	NA	TRBJ2-2	CASSVIGVGELFF	TGTGCCAGCAGCGTAATCGGGGTTGGGGAGCTGTTTTTT
TRBV5-4	NA	NA	TRBJ2-7	CASSLGAVSYEQYF	TGTGCCAGCAGTCTGGGGGCCGTCTCCTACGAGCAGTACTTC
TRBV19	TRBD1	once	TRBJ1-2	CASSRTGDYGYTF	TGTGCCAGTAGTAGGACAGGGGACTATGGCTACACCTTC
TRBV4-3	NA	NA	TRBJ1-2	CASSQARTTANYGYTF	TGCGCCAGCAGCCAAGCCCGGACGACAGCTAACTATGGCTACACCTTC
TRBV16	NA	few	TRBJ1-5	CASSQIPPGGSSPQHF	TGTGCCAGCAGCCAAATACCGCCAGGTGGGTCATCGCCCCAGCATTTT
TRBV9	NA	NA	TRBJ1-1	CASSVLAGANTEAFF	TGTGCCAGCAGCGTATTGGCAGGGGCGAACACTGAAGCTTTCTTT
TRBV7-7	NA	NA	TRBJ2-7	CASSLRTMSSYEQYF	TGTGCCAGCAGCCTGCGGACTATGAGCTCCTACGAGCAGTACTTC
TRBV6-6	NA	NA	TRBJ2-5	CASSSTGKKYQETQYF	TGTGCCAGCAGCTCAACCGGGAAGAAATACCAAGAGACCCAGTACTTC
TRBV5-1	NA	NA	TRBJ2-3	CASSLAVDRGAPDTQYF	TGCGCCAGCAGCTTGGCAGTGGATCGGGGGGCGCCAGATACGCAGTATTTT
TRBV19	TRBD1	NA	TRBJ1-6	CASSHRGFGSPLHF	TGTGCCAGTAGTCACAGGGGTTTCGGTTCACCCCTCCACTTT
TRBV28	TRBD1	NA	TRBJ1-2	CASSFRVDRYGYTF	TGTGCCAGCAGTTTTCGGGTGGACAGGTATGGCTACACCTTC
TRBV7-2	NA	NA	TRBJ1-2	CASSSRGNYGYTF	TGTGCCAGCAGCTCAAGGGGGAACTATGGCTACACCTTC
TRBV7-9	TRBD1	once	TRBJ1-4	CASSSLPGQGNEKLFF	TGTGCCAGCAGCTCACTTCCGGGACAGGGAAATGAAAAACTGTTTTTT
TRBV2	TRBD1	NA	TRBJ1-3	CARQQDRAGGNTIYF	TGTGCCAGACAACAGGACAGGGCTGGTGGAAACACCATATATTTT
TRBV27	NA	once	TRBJ2-3	CASSLQPGDTDTQYF	TGTGCCAGCAGTTTGCAACCCGGGGACACAGATACGCAGTATTTT
TRBV11-2	TRBD1	few	TRBJ1-4	CASSIGGQGRTNEKLFF	TGTGCCAGCAGCATAGGGGGACAGGGGAGGACTAATGAAAAACTGTTTTTT
TRBV4-1	NA	few	TRBJ2-3	CASSQEYRWKHQYF	TGCGCCAGCAGCCAAGAGTACAGGTGGAAACATCAGTATTTT
TRBV11-2	NA	NA	TRBJ1-4	CASSPPVRPTGEKLFF	TGTGCCAGCAGCCCCCCCGTTAGGCCGACTGGAGAAAAACTGTTTTTT
TRBV27	TRBD1	NA	TRBJ1-6	CASSPAGTAQRSPLHF	TGTGCCAGCAGTCCGGCCGGGACAGCCCAAAGATCACCCCTCCACTTT
TRBV7-3	TRBD1	NA	TRBJ1-1	CASSKDRDSGEAFF	TGTGCCAGCAGCAAAGACAGGGATTCGGGTGAAGCTTTCTTT
TRBV6-6	TRBD2	once	TRBJ2-1	CASRGRDYNEQFF	TGTGCCAGCAGAGGGAGGGACTACAATGAGCAGTTCTTC
TRBV19	TRBD1	NA	TRBJ1-2	CASFNPGQVDYGYTF	TGTGCCAGTTTCAACCCGGGACAGGTGGACTATGGCTACACCTTC
TRBV9	NA	NA	TRBJ1-1	CASSVAGGVAEAFF	TGTGCCAGCAGCGTAGCTGGGGGGGTGGCTGAAGCTTTCTTT
TRBV6-1	NA	NA	TRBJ1-6	CASSEFRQVYNSPLHF	TGTGCCAGCAGTGAATTTCGGCAGGTCTATAATTCACCCCTCCACTTT
TRBV19	NA	NA	TRBJ2-6	CASGLSSLGANVLTF	TGTGCCAGTGGACTCTCGTCCCTTGGGGCCAACGTCCTGACTTTC
TRBV5-1	NA	NA	TRBJ1-2	CASTPGQGGNYGYTF	TGCGCCAGCACCCCCGGGCAGGGTGGAAACTATGGCTACACCTTC
TRBV7-9	TRBD1	NA	TRBJ1-5	CASSPGDRLSNQPQHF	TGTGCCAGCTCCCCTGGGGACAGGCTTAGCAATCAGCCCCAGCATTTT
TRBV3-1/TRBV3-2	NA	NA	TRBJ2-1	CASSQGRAKGYNEQFF	TGTGCCAGCAGCCAAGGGAGGGCGAAGGGTTACAATGAGCAGTTCTTC
TRBV3-1/TRBV3-2	NA	NA	TRBJ1-4	CASSQATFGGGIFEKLFF	TGTGCCAGCAGCCAAGCAACCTTTGGCGGAGGGATATTTGAAAAACTGTTTTTT
TRBV18	TRBD1	NA	TRBJ2-1	CASSPQGQGSEQFF	TGTGCCAGCTCACCACAGGGACAGGGTAGTGAGCAGTTCTTC
TRBV27	NA	few	TRBJ1-5	CASSSTLSNQPQHF	TGTGCCAGCAGTTCGACACTGTCCAATCAGCCCCAGCATTTT
TRBV7-2	NA	NA	TRBJ2-3	CASSYQASTDTQYF	TGTGCCAGCAGCTACCAAGCCAGCACAGATACGCAGTATTTT
TRBV3-1/TRBV3-2	TRBD2	NA	TRBJ2-4	CASSQGGGTSRRIQYF	TGTGCCAGCAGCCAAGGAGGGGGGACTAGTCGACGCATTCAGTACTTC
TRBV6-2/TRBV6-3	NA	NA	TRBJ2-7	CASSYLWDKPYEQYF	TGTGCCAGCAGTTATCTTTGGGACAAGCCCTACGAGCAGTACTTC
TRBV5-1	TRBD1	NA	TRBJ1-2	CASSLAGRGLGYTF	TGCGCCAGCAGCTTGGCGGGCAGGGGGCTTGGCTACACCTTC
TRBV28	NA	NA	TRBJ1-2	CASSLLGRRYGYTF	TGTGCCAGCAGTTTACTTGGTAGGAGATATGGCTACACCTTC
TRBV5-1	NA	many	TRBJ1-2	CASSWRQDSAGYTF	TGCGCCAGCAGCTGGAGACAGGATTCTGCAGGCTACACCTTC
TRBV7-9	NA	few	TRBJ2-5	CASSSQYQETQYF	TGTGCCAGCAGCTCTCAGTACCAAGAGACCCAGTACTTC
TRBV5-1	TRBD1	once	TRBJ2-2	CASSNRGEGELFF	TGCGCCAGCAGCAACAGGGGCGAGGGGGAGCTGTTTTTT
TRBV5-1	NA	few	TRBJ1-1	CASSLLGLNTEAFF	TGCGCCAGCAGCTTACTGGGGCTTAACACTGAAGCTTTCTTT
TRBV6-5	NA	NA	TRBJ1-3	CASSYSVRGSGNTIYF	TGTGCCAGCAGTTACTCGGTACGGGGCTCTGGAAACACCATATATTTT